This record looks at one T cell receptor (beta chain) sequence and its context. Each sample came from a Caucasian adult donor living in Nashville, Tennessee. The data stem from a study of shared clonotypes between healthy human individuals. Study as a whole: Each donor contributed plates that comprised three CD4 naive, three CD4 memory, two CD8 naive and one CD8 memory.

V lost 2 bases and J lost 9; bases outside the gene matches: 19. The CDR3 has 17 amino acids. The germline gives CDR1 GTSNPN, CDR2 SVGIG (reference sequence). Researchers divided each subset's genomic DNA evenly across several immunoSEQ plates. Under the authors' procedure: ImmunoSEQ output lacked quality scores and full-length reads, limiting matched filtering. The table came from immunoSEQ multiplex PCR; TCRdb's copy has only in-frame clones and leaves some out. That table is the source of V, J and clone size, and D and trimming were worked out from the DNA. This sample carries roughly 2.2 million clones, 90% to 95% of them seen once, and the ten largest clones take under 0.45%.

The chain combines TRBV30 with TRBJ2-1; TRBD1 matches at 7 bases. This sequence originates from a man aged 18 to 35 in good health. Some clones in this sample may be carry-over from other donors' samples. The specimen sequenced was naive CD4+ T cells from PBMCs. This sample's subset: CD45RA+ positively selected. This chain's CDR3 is CAWSPRRGPPGIGEQFF. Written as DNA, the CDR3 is TGTGCCTGGAGTCCACGTAGGGGGCCGCCGGGCATCGGTGAGCAGTTCTTC.